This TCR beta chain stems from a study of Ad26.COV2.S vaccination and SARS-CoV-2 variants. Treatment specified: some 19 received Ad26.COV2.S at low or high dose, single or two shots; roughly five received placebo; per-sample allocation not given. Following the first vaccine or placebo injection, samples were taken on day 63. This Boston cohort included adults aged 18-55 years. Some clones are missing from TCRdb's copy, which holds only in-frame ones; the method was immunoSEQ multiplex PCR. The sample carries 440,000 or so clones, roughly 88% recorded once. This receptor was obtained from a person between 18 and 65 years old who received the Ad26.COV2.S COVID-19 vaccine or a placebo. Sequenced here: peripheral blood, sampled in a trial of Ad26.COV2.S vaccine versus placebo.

The chain's CDR3 is CASSYRGRGETQYF. DNA of the CDR3: TGTGCCAGCAGCTACAGGGGGCGCGGGGAGACCCAGTACTTC. The gene calls are TRBV14 and TRBJ2-5, with 9 bases fitting TRBD1. This CDR3 is built from 14 residues. Germline-derived CDR1 and CDR2 are SGHDN and FVKESK. Germline trimming cut 5 bases from V and 5 bases from J; bases unmatched to any gene: 6.